What follows is one T cell receptor beta chain and its context. Its antigen is currently unknown. This entry comes from a study of graft-versus-host responses after intestinal transplantation. Findings of the study overall: Recipient-marrow GvH clones were detected, some having first appeared in ileum or blood. Allograft clonal ratios (graft-versus-host to host-versus-graft) were high in patients who had graft-donor T cell macrochimerism. Declines in HvG clones occurring early post-transplant were associated with peak circulating GvH clone levels.

Profiled with immunoSEQ multiplex PCR; TCRdb holds only in-frame clones, not every one. The table lists around 70,000 clones, roughly 90% of them singletons, with around 2.6% in the top ten. The trim removed 3 bases at V and 6 bases at J, leaving 7 bases unmatched. The CDR3 loop spans 15 amino acids. Germline CDR1 and CDR2: MDHEN and SYDVKM. The origin of this receptor is a human donor who received an intestinal transplant. Sample: unstimulated CD8+ T cells sorted from spleen or lymph node cells, taken before intestinal transplant. The chain combines TRBV28 with TRBJ2-1; TRBD1 aligns across 8 bases. For the CDR3, the DNA is TGTGCCAGCAGTTTGTTTCAGGGGGCGCCCAATGAGCAGTTCTTC. The encoded protein is CASSLFQGAPNEQFF.